Listed here is a single T cell receptor (beta chain). Its target is not known. With V trimmed by 0 bases and J by 6 bases, 8 bases remained unmatched. CDR3 size: 18 residues. The germline V gene has CDR1 SGDLS and CDR2 YYNGEE. The data derive from a study of PD-1 blockade in classical Hodgkin lymphoma. The table came from immunoSEQ multiplex PCR; TCRdb's copy has only in-frame clones and leaves some out. The sample lists around 92,000 clones; over 80% were seen once. Specified time point: cycle 4 day 1 (C4D1), after 6 weeks of nivolumab. All trial patients relapsed after autologous stem cell transplantation. Progressive disease, partial response or complete response was each patient's best response. Regarding the study as a whole: Later analyses included only patients treated at least 1 year post-ASCT.

This receptor was obtained from a human donor with classical Hodgkin lymphoma. The chain recombines TRBV9 with TRBJ2-1; 14 nucleotides match TRBD2. The material was peripheral blood mononuclear cells (PBMCs), obtained before the fourth cycle of nivolumab. The CDR3 is CASSVEGLAGVLPNEQFF. Written as DNA, the CDR3 is TGTGCCAGCAGCGTAGAGGGACTAGCGGGAGTGCTTCCCAATGAGCAGTTCTTC.